The 2 T cell receptor beta chains below were found in one sample sequenced in a study of blood T cell repertoires in COVID-19. Method: immunoSEQ multiplex PCR; TCRdb's copy keeps in-frame clones and lacks some. The repertoire includes over 150,000 clones, more than 60% of them detected once, and around 11% sits in the top ten. Sequences were obtained from peripheral blood. These receptor sequences come from a woman aged 50 to 60 with acute or convalescent COVID-19.

V and J are TRBV24-1 and TRBJ2-3, with D possibly matching TRBD1 (5 bases). There are 15 residues in the CDR3. Germline loops: CDR1 KGHDR, CDR2 SFDVKD. V lost 0 bases to trimming and J lost 7 bases, with 13 bases between them. The CDR3 here is CATSDLQGVSNTQYF. CDR3 bases: TGTGCCACCAGTGATTTGCAAGGGGTTAGTAATACGCAGTATTTT.

V and J are TRBV2 and TRBJ2-3; D ambiguous. Per the germline V gene, CDR1 is SNHLY and CDR2 is FYNNEI. The CDR3 covers 13 residues. The germline V and J ends were trimmed by 7 bases and 0 bases, with 8 bases remaining between them. CDR3 sequence: CASKSRSTDTQYF. The CDR3 coding sequence is TGTGCCAGCAAATCTAGAAGCACAGATACGCAGTATTTT.